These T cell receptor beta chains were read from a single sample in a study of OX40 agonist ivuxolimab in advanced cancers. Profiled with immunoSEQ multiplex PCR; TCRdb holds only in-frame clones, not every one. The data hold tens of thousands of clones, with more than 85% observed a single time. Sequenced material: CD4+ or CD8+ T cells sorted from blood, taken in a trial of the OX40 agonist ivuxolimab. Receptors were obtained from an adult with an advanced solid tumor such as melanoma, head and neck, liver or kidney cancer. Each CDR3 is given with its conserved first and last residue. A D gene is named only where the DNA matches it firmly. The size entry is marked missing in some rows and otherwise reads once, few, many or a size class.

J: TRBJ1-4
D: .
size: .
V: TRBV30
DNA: TGTGCCTGGAGTGAAGGATGGGCCAGAAGCAAACTGTTTTTT
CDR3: CAWSEGWARSKLFF

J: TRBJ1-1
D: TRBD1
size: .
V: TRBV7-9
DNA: TGTGCCAGCAGCTTAGAGGGACAGGGGTACACTGAAGCTTTCTTT
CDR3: CASSLEGQGYTEAFF

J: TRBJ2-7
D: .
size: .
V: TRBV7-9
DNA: TGTGCCAGCAGCCCCGGGGTAGCGTTGTTCGTGCAGTACTTC
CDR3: CASSPGVALFVQYF

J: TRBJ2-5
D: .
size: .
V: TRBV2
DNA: TGTGCCAACAAGAATCGGCCTCCAGGGGAGACCCAGTACTTC
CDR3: CANKNRPPGETQYF

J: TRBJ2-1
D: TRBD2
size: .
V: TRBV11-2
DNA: TGTGCCAGCAGCCCACGGACTAGCGGGAGGAGGAATGAGCAGTTCTTC
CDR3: CASSPRTSGRRNEQFF

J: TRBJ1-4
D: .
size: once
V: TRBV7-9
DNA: TGTGCCAGCAGCTCGGGACTGGGGGGTGAAAAACTGTTTTTT
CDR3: CASSSGLGGEKLFF

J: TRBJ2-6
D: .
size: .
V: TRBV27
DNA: TGTGCCAGCAGTTTAATACAGAGCTCTGGGGCCAACGTCCTGACTTTC
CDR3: CASSLIQSSGANVLTF

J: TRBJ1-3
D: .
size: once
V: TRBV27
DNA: TGTGCCAGCAGGACTCTAGGGACTGGAAACACCATATATTTT
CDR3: CASRTLGTGNTIYF

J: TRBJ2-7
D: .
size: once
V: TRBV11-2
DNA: TGTGCCAGCAGCTTAAATCCGGGGAACTCCTACGAGCAGTACTTC
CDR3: CASSLNPGNSYEQYF

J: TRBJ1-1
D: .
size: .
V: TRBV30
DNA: TGTGCCTGGAGTGTACAGGGTGACACTGAAGCTTTCTTT
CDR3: CAWSVQGDTEAFF

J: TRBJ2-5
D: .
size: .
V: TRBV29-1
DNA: TGCAGCGTTGAAGAATTCGGGACGTACTTC
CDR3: CSVEEFGTYF

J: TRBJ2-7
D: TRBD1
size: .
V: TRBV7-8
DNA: TGTGCCAGCGGCTCTAGACAGGGGGTTTCCTACGAGCAGTACTTC
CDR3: CASGSRQGVSYEQYF

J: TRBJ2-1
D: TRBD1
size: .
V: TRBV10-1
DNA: TGCGCCAGCAGTGGAACAGGGGGCGCGTACAATGAGCAGTTCTTC
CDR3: CASSGTGGAYNEQFF

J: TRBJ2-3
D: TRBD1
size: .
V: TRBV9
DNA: TGTGCCAGCAGCGTAGGTGGCGGACAGGGACGCACAGATACGCAGTATTTT
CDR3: CASSVGGGQGRTDTQYF

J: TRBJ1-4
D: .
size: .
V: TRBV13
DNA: TGTGCCAGCAGTCCACAGGGAAGTAATGAAAAACTGTTTTTT
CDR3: CASSPQGSNEKLFF

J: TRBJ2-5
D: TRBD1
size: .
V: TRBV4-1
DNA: TGCGCCAGCAGCCAAGAAGGGACAGGGGTCTTTCAAGAGACCCAGTACTTC
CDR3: CASSQEGTGVFQETQYF

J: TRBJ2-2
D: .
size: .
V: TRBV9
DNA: TGTGCCAGCAGCGTACAGGCTACCGGGGAGCTGTTTTTT
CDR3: CASSVQATGELFF

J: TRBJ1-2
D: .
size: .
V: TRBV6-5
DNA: TGTGCCAGCAGTTACTCGATTGGGCAGTTGGCCGGCTACACCTTC
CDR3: CASSYSIGQLAGYTF

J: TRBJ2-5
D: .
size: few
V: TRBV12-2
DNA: TGTGCAAGTCGCTTAGGACAGGGGGTAAAAAAAGAGACCCAGTACTTC
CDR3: CASRLGQGVKKETQYF

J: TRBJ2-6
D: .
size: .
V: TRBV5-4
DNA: TGTGCCAGCAGCTTGTTTGGCGGGTCTGGGGCCAACGTCCTGACTTTC
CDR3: CASSLFGGSGANVLTF

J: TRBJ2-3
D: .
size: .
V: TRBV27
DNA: TGTGCCAGCAGGGTTAGCGCCGGGAGCGGTACGCAGTATTTT
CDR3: CASRVSAGSGTQYF

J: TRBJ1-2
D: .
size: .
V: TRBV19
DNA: TGTGCCAGCCTAACAGGGAACTATGGCTACACCTTC
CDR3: CASLTGNYGYTF

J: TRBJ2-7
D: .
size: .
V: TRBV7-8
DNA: TGTGCCAGCAGCTATACCACGTTACAGGGGGGGAAAACCTACGAGCAGTACTTC
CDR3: CASSYTTLQGGKTYEQYF

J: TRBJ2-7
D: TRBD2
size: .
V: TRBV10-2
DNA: TGCGCCAGCAGTGCGTCCGGGACTAGCGGGGTCGAGCAGTACTTC
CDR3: CASSASGTSGVEQYF

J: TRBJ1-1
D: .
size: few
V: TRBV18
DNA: TGTGCCAGCTCACCATTCACGGAGAACACTGAAGCTTTCTTT
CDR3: CASSPFTENTEAFF

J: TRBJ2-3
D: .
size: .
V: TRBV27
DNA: TGTGCCAGCAGTTCCCTTTTGAATACGCAGTATTTT
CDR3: CASSSLLNTQYF

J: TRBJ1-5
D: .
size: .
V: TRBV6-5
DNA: TGTGCCAGCAGGCCAGGGGTTATGGGTCAGCCCCAGCATTTT
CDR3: CASRPGVMGQPQHF

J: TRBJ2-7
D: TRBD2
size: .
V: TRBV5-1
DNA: TGCGCCAGCAGCTTCCGGGCAGCGGGACCTTCCTACGAGCAGTACTTC
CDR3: CASSFRAAGPSYEQYF

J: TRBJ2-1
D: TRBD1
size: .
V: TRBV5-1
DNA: TGCGCCAGCAGCTTACTACGGGACAGTGCCTACAATGAGCAGTTCTTC
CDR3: CASSLLRDSAYNEQFF

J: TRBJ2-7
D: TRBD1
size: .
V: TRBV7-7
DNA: TGTGCCAGCAGCCTGGGGGCAGGGGGTGTTTACGAGCAGTACTTC
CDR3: CASSLGAGGVYEQYF

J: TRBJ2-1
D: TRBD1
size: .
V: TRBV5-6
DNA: TGTGCCAGCAGCTGGGGACAGGGGCCTTACAATGAGCAGTTCTTC
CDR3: CASSWGQGPYNEQFF

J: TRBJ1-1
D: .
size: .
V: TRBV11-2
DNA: TGTGCCAGCAGCTTAAATCGCGGGGAGGCTTTCTTT
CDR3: CASSLNRGEAFF

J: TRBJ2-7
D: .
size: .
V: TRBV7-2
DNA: TGTGCCAGCAGCTTAGTGGGGAGAGGGAAATACTCCTACGAGCAGTACTTC
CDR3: CASSLVGRGKYSYEQYF

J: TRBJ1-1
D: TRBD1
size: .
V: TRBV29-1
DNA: TGCAGCGGGGAACAGGGGATGGGCACTGAAGCTTTCTTT
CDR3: CSGEQGMGTEAFF

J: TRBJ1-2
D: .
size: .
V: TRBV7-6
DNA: TGTGCCAGCAGCTTAGCCCAGGGGCGCGGCTACACCTTC
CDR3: CASSLAQGRGYTF

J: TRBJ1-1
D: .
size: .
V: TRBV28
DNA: TGTGCCAGCAACCCTAGGTTGAACACTGAAGCTTTCTTT
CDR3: CASNPRLNTEAFF

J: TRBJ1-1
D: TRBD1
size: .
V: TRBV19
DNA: TGTGCCAGTAGTATCGCGGGACAGCTAAACACTGAAGCTTTCTTT
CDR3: CASSIAGQLNTEAFF

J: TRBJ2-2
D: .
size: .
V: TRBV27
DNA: TGTGCCAGCAGTTTATCCCCCAGGATAAACACCGGGGAGCTGTTTTTT
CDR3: CASSLSPRINTGELFF

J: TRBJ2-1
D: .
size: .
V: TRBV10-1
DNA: TGCGCCAGCAGTACCGGACTACTTTACAATGAGCAGTTCTTC
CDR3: CASSTGLLYNEQFF

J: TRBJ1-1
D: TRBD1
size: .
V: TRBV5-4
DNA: TGTGCCAGCAGCCAGACAGGGGGCAGGGCTGAAGCTTTCTTT
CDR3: CASSQTGGRAEAFF

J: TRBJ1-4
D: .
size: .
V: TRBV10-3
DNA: TGTGCCATCAGTGAGGGGACACAGAATGAAAAACTGTTTTTT
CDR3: CAISEGTQNEKLFF

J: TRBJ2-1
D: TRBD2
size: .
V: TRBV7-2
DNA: TGTGCCAGCAGCTTAGTAGCTAGCGGGAGTGGTGAGCAGTTCTTC
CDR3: CASSLVASGSGEQFF

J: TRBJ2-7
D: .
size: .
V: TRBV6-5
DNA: TGTGCCAGCAGTTACTATAGCGAGAGCTCCTACGAGCAGTACTTC
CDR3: CASSYYSESSYEQYF